This T cell receptor (beta chain) emerged from a study of T-cell reconstitution after alpha-beta-depleted transplantation in children. Overall study results and limits: Reported findings indicate that, about two months after transplant, alpha-beta T cells came from several hundred expanded clones, which were derived from non-depleted graft cells. It was surviving recipient T cells and thymic progenitors that gave some patients high TCRbeta diversity at day 60. When one year had passed after transplant, most T-cell counts and diversity came from newly produced T cells.

This clonotype was detected a few times. Antigen unknown. The TCRbeta library was prepared with unique molecular identifiers. Using its own MiXCR run on the PCR reads, TCRdb lists one record per CDR3 protein. The sample lists 700,000 to 850,000 distinct CDR3 sequences, about 16% occurring once. V was pared by 1 base and J by 1 base, with 14 bases between. Germline V gene data show CDR1 as LGHDT and CDR2 as YNNKEL (reference sequence). The CDR3 runs to 16 residues. This receptor was taken from a male patient under 18 who had a stem cell transplant for acute lymphoblastic leukemia, so the T cells may come from the graft donor. The chain joins TRBV3-1 to TRBJ2-7; D gene ambiguous. This material consisted of PBMCs, mostly from graft donor cells, taken 360 days after TCRalphabeta/CD19-depleted stem cell transplant. The CDR3 coding sequence is TGTGCCAGCAGCCAAGCGTATCCTTGGGGTTCCTACGAGCAGTACTTC. Its translation: CASSQAYPWGSYEQYF.